Following are 21 T cell receptor beta chains from one sample sequenced in a study of shared clonotypes between healthy human individuals. Some clones are missing from TCRdb's copy, which holds only in-frame ones; the method was immunoSEQ multiplex PCR. Of more than 1.2 million clones detected, 98% appear once; the ten largest clones hold roughly 0.36%. Sequencing was performed on naive CD4+ T cells sorted from blood. The subset is: CD45RA+ positively selected. The source of these receptors is a man aged 25-40 years in good health.

The chain recombines TRBV6-4 with TRBJ2-3; D is unresolved. The V end lost 2 bases, the J end lost 1 base, and 7 bases lay between the germline ends. This CDR3 contains 14 residues. CDR1 is MRHNA and CDR2 is SNTAGT in the germline V gene. The CDR3 nucleotides read TGTGCCAGCAGTGACAGGGTCGGCACAGATACGCAGTATTTT. Translation gives CASSDRVGTDTQYF.

V gene TRBV30 combines with J gene TRBJ1-2; a possible D gene is TRBD1 (6 bases). Trimming removed 3 bases at V and 5 bases at J, with 13 bases between. The CDR3 sequence is 13 residues long. Per germline, CDR1 GTSNPN and CDR2 SVGIG (reference sequence). The CDR3 is CAWSARTDYGYTF. The CDR3 DNA reads TGTGCCTGGAGCGCAAGGACAGATTATGGCTACACCTTC. Together with reference TRBV30 and TRBJ1-2, the CDR3 gives the full variable domain: SQTIHQWPATLVQPVGSPLSLECTVEGTSNPNLYWYRQAAGRGLQLLFYSVGIGQISSEVPQNLSASRPQDRQFILSSKKLLLSDSGFYLCAWSARTDYGYTFGSGTRLTVV.

The rearrangement joins TRBV29-1 to TRBJ2-1; 12 positions match TRBD2. CDR3 length equals 15 residues. The germline V gene has CDR1 SQVTM and CDR2 ANQGSEA. The trim removed 5 bases at V and 6 bases at J, leaving 8 bases unmatched. CDR3 sequence reads: CSVRGRLAGVNEQFF. CDR3 coding DNA: TGCAGCGTTCGAGGGAGACTAGCGGGAGTCAATGAGCAGTTCTTC.

The chain is built from TRBV7-9 and TRBJ1-1; no firm D call. Germline CDR1 and CDR2: SEHNR and FQNEAQ (reference sequence). The V and J ends lost 5 bases and 1 base respectively, with 11 bases between them. The CDR3 has 14 residues. CDR3 bases: TGTGCCAGCAGCCTCCGGGAGGGGAACACTGAAGCTTTCTTT. Residues: CASSLREGNTEAFF.

The chain couples TRBV10-1 to TRBJ2-3, with no clear D. V was pared by 3 bases and J by 4 bases, with 17 bases between. This CDR3 has 16 amino acids. Germline CDR1 reads WNHNN; CDR2 reads SYGVQD (reference sequence). This CDR3 is CASSDQLGRLPDTQYF. In nucleotides, the CDR3 is TGCGCCAGCAGTGATCAATTAGGGCGCCTTCCAGATACGCAGTATTTT.

The chain joins TRBV28 to TRBJ2-2; D is ambiguous. The CDR3 runs 15 residues. The germline V gene encodes CDR1 MDHEN and CDR2 SYDVKM. With 4 bases removed from V and 1 base from J, the gap between germline ends came to 10 bases. The CDR3 reads CASSSSYWNTGELFF. CDR3 in DNA: TGTGCCAGCAGTTCAAGTTACTGGAACACCGGGGAGCTGTTTTTT.

The chain links TRBV19 to TRBJ1-2, with a tentative D call TRBD1 (5 bases). The V end was cut by 3 bases, the J end by 8 bases, with 13 bases between. Germline V CDR1 and CDR2: LNHDA, SQIVND (reference sequence). This CDR3 has 13 amino acids. The DNA of the CDR3 is TGTGCCAGTAGTATCGAGGGGTTGATCGGCTACACCTTC. Amino acids: CASSIEGLIGYTF.

On this clone: The sample contains more than one DNA sequence encoding this CDR3. This chain joins TRBV4-3 and TRBJ2-2, with 7 nucleotides matching TRBD2. CDR3 length: 16 amino acids. The J segment lost 1 base and the V segment lost 1 base, leaving 3 bases of the junction unmatched. Germline V gives CDR1 LGHNA, CDR2 YSLEER. In nucleotides, the CDR3 is TGCGCCAGCAGCCAAGCTCCTAGCGGGAACACCGGGGAGCTGTTTTTT. Amino acid sequence: CASSQAPSGNTGELFF.

This sequence joins TRBV4-1 and TRBJ2-7, with a weak D call TRBD2 (6 bases). The V and J ends lost 1 base and 4 bases respectively, with 14 bases between them. Germline CDR1 reads MGHRA; CDR2 reads YSYEKL. The CDR3 totals 15 residues. In nucleotides, the CDR3 is TGCGCCAGCAGCCAAGTTCCGGAGGGCCGTTACGAGCAGTACTTC. The encoded protein is CASSQVPEGRYEQYF.

The V and J genes are TRBV7-2 and TRBJ2-7; the D gene is possibly TRBD1 (5 bases). This CDR3 spans 15 amino acids. CDR1 is SGHTA, CDR2 FQGNSA, per germline. V lost 2 bases, J lost 2 bases, and 13 bases lay in between. The CDR3 coding sequence is TGTGCCAGCAGCTTAAGTCAGGGCCAAACCTACGAGCAGTACTTC. Its translation: CASSLSQGQTYEQYF.

The rearrangement uses TRBV29-1 and TRBJ2-1; D is ambiguous. Germline loops: CDR1 SQVTM, CDR2 ANQGSEA. CDR3 length equals 13 residues. V was clipped by 7 bases and J by 0 bases, with 10 bases between them. This chain's CDR3 is CSEIRSSYNEQFF. For the CDR3, the DNA is TGCAGCGAGATAAGGAGCTCCTACAATGAGCAGTTCTTC.

The gene calls are TRBV15 and TRBJ2-3; 8 bases align to TRBD1. This CDR3 region has 14 residues. J lost 3 bases, V lost 4 bases, and 3 bases had no gene match. Germline assignment: CDR1 LNHNV and CDR2 YYDKDF (reference sequence). The DNA of the CDR3 is TGTGCCACCAGCAAGGACAGGGTGACAGATACGCAGTATTTT. It yields the protein CATSKDRVTDTQYF. The full variable domain, rest sourced from reference TRBV15 and TRBJ2-3, is DAMVIQNPRYQVTQFGKPVTLSCSQTLNHNVMYWYQQKSSQAPKLLFHYYDKDFNNEADTPDNFQSRRPNTSFCFLDIRSPGLGDTAMYLCATSKDRVTDTQYFGPGTRLTVL.

This chain links TRBV5-4 with TRBJ2-1; 7 nucleotides match TRBD2. Trimming at V came to 3 bases and at J to 4 bases, leaving 7 bases not matched to a gene. Per the germline V gene, CDR1 is SGHNT and CDR2 is YYREEE (reference sequence). CDR3 size: 15 residues. Written as DNA, the CDR3 is TGTGCCAGCAGCTGGGAGCGGGAATCTTACAATGAGCAGTTCTTC. Amino acid sequence: CASSWERESYNEQFF.

The chain carries TRBV5-1 and TRBJ2-7; D may be TRBD1 (6 bases). Germline loops: CDR1 SGHRS, CDR2 YFSETQ. V was cut by 4 bases and J by 10 bases, with 21 bases left in between. This CDR3 comprises 14 residues. The CDR3 region is CASSRTAEVGPQYF. CDR3 sequence (DNA): TGCGCCAGCAGCCGGACAGCCGAGGTTGGGCCTCAGTACTTC.

CDR3 in DNA: TGTGCCAGCAGTTCGACTCGGACGGCAGAGCAGTACTTC. Amino acids: CASSSTRTAEQYF. V usage is TRBV6-5 and J usage is TRBJ2-7; no definite D call. This CDR3 contains 13 residues. Trimming pared 4 bases from V and 7 bases from J, leaving 14 bases between. Germline-derived CDR1 and CDR2 are MNHEY and SVGAGI.

The chain combines TRBV9 with TRBJ2-1; D remains ambiguous. Germline CDR1 reads SGDLS; CDR2 reads YYNGEE. This CDR3 has 14 amino acids. With 2 bases removed from V and 5 bases from J, the gap between germline ends came to 11 bases. CDR3 loop: CASSVSPGDNEQFF. For the CDR3, the DNA is TGTGCCAGCAGCGTTTCCCCGGGCGACAATGAGCAGTTCTTC.

V gene TRBV6-5 combines with J gene TRBJ2-7; TRBD2 might be the D (5 bases). V lost 0 bases to trimming and J lost 3 bases, with 15 bases between them. The CDR3 is made up of 16 amino acids. Germline V gene lookup returns CDR1 MNHEY and CDR2 SVGAGI. CDR3 loop: CASSYSRTGINYEQYF. In DNA, the CDR3 is TGTGCCAGCAGTTACTCGAGAACGGGAATCAACTACGAGCAGTACTTC.

V gene TRBV9 combines with J gene TRBJ1-2, with a possible D match to TRBD1 (6 bases). The CDR3 is made up of 12 amino acids. Germline CDR1 and CDR2: SGDLS and YYNGEE. Deletions cut 4 bases from V and 8 bases from J, with 12 bases between. DNA of the CDR3: TGTGCCAGCAGCTCCGGGGGCGCGGGCTACACCTTC. It translates to CASSSGGAGYTF.

The V call is TRBV5-1, the J call TRBJ2-3; tentatively, D is TRBD2 (5 bases). CDR3 length: 16 amino acids. CDR1 is SGHRS, CDR2 YFSETQ, per germline. Trimming left V 1 base short and J 5 bases short, with 17 bases between. In DNA form, the CDR3 reads TGCGCCAGCAGCTTGCCACTCCAGAGGGATAGAGATACGCAGTATTTT. This sequence encodes CASSLPLQRDRDTQYF.

The rearrangement uses TRBV5-6 and TRBJ2-7; perhaps TRBD2 as D (5 bases). Trimming cost V 4 bases and J 3 bases, with 20 bases left between them. Germline values: CDR1 SGHDT, CDR2 YYEEEE. This CDR3 is built from 16 residues. CDR3 DNA sequence: TGTGCCAGCAGCCGTTCTTGGTCTAGCCGGCGCTACGAGCAGTACTTC. Translation: CASSRSWSSRRYEQYF.

This sequence joins TRBV5-1 and TRBJ2-3; 10 nucleotides match TRBD1. Trimming took 6 bases from V and 3 from J; bases not matched to a gene: 4. This CDR3 is 14 amino acids long. The germline V gene has CDR1 SGHRS and CDR2 YFSETQ. CDR3 amino acids: CASTRQGATDTQYF. In DNA form, the CDR3 reads TGCGCCAGCACGAGACAGGGGGCTACAGATACGCAGTATTTT. The full variable domain, with the rest looked up from reference TRBV5-1 and TRBJ2-3, is KAGVTQTPRYLIKTRGQQVTLSCSPISGHRSVSWYQQTPGQGLQFLFEYFSETQRNKGNFPGRFSGRQFSNSRSEMNVSTLELGDSALYLCASTRQGATDTQYFGPGTRLTVL.